This T cell receptor beta chain was profiled in a study of shared clonotypes between healthy human individuals. V shed 0 bases, J shed 1 base, and the junction held 15 bases outside the gene matches. This CDR3 comprises 20 residues. The germline gives CDR1 LGHNA, CDR2 YSLEER. The method was immunoSEQ multiplex PCR; TCRdb's version includes in-frame clones alone and lacks a portion of them. This repertoire shows 2 million or so clones, over 85% found once; its top ten account for 0.1% to 0.15%. Negatively enriched CD4+ T cells were divided by CD45RA into naive and memory. V usage is TRBV4-3 and J usage is TRBJ2-1; 7 bases align to TRBD1. This clonotype originated in a young man in good health. The sequenced sample was naive CD4+ T cells sorted from blood. Noted subset: CD45RA+ positively selected. CDR3 sequence (DNA): TGCGCCAGCAGCCAAGAGCTTCCCCCCATAAACAGGGGTTCCTACAATGAGCAGTTCTTC. It encodes CASSQELPPINRGSYNEQFF.